This T cell receptor beta chain emerged from a study of shared clonotypes between healthy human individuals. Study results and limitations: Of the naive CD4 clonotypes, about 5% were shared across several donors.

About this clone itself: The antigen is unknown.

This CDR3 spans 15 amino acids. CDR1 and CDR2 (germline): WNHNN, SYGVQD (reference sequence). Trimming removed 6 bases from V and 6 bases from J, with 21 bases in between. Produced via immunoSEQ multiplex PCR; TCRdb's table is partial and in-frame only. This sample has around 1,100,000 clones, with around three quarters found just once. The J gene is TRBJ2-7, the V gene TRBV10-1; D call uncertain. Sequencing used memory CD4+ T cells from PBMCs. The subset is: CD45RA-negative fraction. This sequence originates from a man younger than 35 in good health. Some clones in this sample may be carry-over from other donors' samples. The CDR3: CASRDPHTLAVEQYF. The CDR3 nucleotides read TGCGCCAGCAGGGACCCGCACACCTTAGCAGTCGAGCAGTACTTC.